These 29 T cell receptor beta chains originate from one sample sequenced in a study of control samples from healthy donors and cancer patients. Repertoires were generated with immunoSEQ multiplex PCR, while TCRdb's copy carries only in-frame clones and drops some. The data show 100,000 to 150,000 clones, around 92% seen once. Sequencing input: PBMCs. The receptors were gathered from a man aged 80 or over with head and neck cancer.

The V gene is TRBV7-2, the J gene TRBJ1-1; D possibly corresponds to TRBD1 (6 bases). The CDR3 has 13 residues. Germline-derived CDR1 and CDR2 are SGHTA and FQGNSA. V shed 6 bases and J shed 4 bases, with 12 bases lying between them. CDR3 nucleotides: TGTGCCAGCAGTACAGGGTTTGGCACTGAAGCTTTCTTT. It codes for CASSTGFGTEAFF.

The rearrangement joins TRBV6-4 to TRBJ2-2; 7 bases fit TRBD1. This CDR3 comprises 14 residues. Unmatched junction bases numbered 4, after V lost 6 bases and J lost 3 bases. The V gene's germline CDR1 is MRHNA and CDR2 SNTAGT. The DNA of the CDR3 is TGTGCCAGCAGCCGGGACAGAGACACCGGGGAGCTGTTTTTT. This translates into CASSRDRDTGELFF.

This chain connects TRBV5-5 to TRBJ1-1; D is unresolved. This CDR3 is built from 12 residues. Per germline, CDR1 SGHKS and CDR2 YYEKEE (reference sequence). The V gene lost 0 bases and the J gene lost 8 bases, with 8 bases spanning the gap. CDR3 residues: CASSLGLAEAFF. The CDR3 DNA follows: TGTGCCAGCAGCTTGGGGCTTGCGGAAGCTTTCTTT.

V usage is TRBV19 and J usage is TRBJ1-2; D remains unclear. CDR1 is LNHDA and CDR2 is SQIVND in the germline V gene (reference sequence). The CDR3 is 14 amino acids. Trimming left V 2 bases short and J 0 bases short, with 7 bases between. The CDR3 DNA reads TGTGCCAGTAGTATAACCAGAACTAACTATGGCTACACCTTC. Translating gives CASSITRTNYGYTF.

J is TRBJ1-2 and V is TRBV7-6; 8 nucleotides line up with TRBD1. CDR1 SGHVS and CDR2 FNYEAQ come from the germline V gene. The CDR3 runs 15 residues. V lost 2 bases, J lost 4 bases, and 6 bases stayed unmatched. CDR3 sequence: CASSLQGAGAYGYTF. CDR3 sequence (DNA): TGTGCCAGCAGCTTACAGGGGGCGGGGGCCTATGGCTACACCTTC. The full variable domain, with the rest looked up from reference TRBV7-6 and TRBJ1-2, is GAGVSQSPRYKVTKRGQDVALRCDPISGHVSLYWYRQALGQGPEFLTYFNYEAQQDKSGLPNDRFSAERPEGSISTLTIQRTEQRDSAMYRCASSLQGAGAYGYTFGSGTRLTVV.

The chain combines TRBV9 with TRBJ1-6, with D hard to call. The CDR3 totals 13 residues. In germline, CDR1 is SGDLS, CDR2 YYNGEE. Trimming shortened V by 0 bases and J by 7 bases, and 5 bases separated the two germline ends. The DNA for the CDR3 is TGTGCCAGCAGCGTAGTTGTGAATTCACCCCTCCACTTT. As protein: CASSVVVNSPLHF.

The CDR3 loop reads CASSSGLAGSNEQFF. The CDR3 coding sequence is TGCGCCAGCAGCTCCGGACTAGCGGGATCGAATGAGCAGTTCTTC. The chain uses TRBV5-1 and TRBJ2-1, with 12 nucleotides matching TRBD2. The length of the CDR3 is 15 residues. Trimming cost V 3 bases and J 7 bases; bases outside gene matches: 5. The V gene's germline CDR1 is SGHRS and CDR2 YFSETQ.

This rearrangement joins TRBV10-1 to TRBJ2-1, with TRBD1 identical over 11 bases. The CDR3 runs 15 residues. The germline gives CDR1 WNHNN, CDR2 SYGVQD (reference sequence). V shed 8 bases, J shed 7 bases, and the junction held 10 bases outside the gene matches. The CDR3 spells CASGLGQGARNEQFF. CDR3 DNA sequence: TGCGCCAGCGGACTAGGACAGGGGGCGCGGAATGAGCAGTTCTTC.

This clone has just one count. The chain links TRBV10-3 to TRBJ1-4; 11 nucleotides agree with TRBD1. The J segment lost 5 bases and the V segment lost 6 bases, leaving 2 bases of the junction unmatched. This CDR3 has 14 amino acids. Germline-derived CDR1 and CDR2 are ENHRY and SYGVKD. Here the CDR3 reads CAIRGTGGNEKLFF. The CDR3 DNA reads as TGTGCCATCAGGGGGACAGGGGGGAATGAAAAACTGTTTTTT.

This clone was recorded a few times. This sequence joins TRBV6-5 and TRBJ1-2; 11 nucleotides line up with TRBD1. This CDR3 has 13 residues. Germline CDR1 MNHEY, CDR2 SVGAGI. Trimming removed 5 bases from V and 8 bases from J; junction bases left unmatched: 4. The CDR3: CASSRTGGGGYTF. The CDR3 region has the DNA TGTGCCAGCAGTCGGACAGGGGGCGGAGGCTACACCTTC.

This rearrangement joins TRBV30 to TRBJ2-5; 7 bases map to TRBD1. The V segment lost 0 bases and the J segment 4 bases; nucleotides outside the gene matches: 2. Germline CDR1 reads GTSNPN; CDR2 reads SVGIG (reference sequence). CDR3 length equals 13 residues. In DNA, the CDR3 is TGTGCCTGGAGTGTAGGGGGCGGAGAGACCCAGTACTTC. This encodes CAWSVGGGETQYF.

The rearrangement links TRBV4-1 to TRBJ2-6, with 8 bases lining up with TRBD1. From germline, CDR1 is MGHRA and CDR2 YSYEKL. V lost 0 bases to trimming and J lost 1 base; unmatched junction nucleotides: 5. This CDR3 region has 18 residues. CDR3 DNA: TGCGCCAGCAGCCAAGAAAGTCAGGGGGCATCTGGGGCCAACGTCCTGACTTTC. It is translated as CASSQESQGASGANVLTF.

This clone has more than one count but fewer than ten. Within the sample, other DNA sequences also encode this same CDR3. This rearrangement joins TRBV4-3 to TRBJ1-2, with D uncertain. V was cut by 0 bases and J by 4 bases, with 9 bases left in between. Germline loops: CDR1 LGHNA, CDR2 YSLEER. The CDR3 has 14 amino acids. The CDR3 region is CASSQDEGSYGYTF. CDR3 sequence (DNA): TGCGCCAGCAGCCAAGATGAGGGTTCCTATGGCTACACCTTC.

The CDR3 DNA reads as TGTGCCAGCAGCCCAACCGGGAGTCAGCCCCAGCATTTT. This encodes CASSPTGSQPQHF. This chain links TRBV9 with TRBJ1-5; D ambiguous. This CDR3 has 13 amino acids. Looked up from germline, CDR1 is SGDLS and CDR2 is YYNGEE. V gave up 4 bases and J gave up 6 bases, with 11 bases separating them.

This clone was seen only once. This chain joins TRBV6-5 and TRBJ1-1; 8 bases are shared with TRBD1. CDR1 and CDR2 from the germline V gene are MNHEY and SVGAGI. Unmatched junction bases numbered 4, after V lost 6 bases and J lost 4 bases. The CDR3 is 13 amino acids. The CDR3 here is CASRTDRGTEAFF. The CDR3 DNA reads TGTGCCAGCAGAACCGACAGGGGCACTGAAGCTTTCTTT.

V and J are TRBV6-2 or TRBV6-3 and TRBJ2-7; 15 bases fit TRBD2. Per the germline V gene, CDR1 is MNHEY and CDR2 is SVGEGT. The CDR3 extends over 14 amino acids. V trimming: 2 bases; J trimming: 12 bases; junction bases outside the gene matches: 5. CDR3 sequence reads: CASSYPGTSGRRYF. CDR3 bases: TGTGCCAGCAGTTACCCTGGGACTAGCGGGAGGCGGTACTTC.

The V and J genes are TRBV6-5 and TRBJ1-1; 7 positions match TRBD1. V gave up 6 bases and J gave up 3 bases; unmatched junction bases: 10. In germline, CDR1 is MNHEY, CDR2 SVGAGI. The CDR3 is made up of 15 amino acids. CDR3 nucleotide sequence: TGTGCCAGCAGCCCCCTTGGACAGGAGGACACTGAAGCTTTCTTT. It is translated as CASSPLGQEDTEAFF.

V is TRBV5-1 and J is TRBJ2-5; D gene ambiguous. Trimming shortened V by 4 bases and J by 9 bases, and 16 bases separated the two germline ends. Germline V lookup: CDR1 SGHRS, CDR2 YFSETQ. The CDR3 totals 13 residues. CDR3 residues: CASSETGPMAQYF. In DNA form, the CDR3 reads TGCGCCAGCAGCGAGACCGGGCCGATGGCCCAGTACTTC.

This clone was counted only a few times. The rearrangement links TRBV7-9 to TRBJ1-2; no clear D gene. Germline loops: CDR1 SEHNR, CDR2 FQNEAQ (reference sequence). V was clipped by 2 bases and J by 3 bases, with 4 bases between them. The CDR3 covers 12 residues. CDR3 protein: CASSLRDYGYTF. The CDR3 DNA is TGTGCCAGCAGCTTACGCGACTATGGCTACACCTTC.

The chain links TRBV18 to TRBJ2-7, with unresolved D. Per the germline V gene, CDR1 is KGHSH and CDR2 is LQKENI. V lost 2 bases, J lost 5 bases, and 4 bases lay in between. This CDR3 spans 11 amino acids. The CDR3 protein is CASSPNHEQYF. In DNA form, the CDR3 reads TGTGCCAGCTCACCAAACCACGAGCAGTACTTC.

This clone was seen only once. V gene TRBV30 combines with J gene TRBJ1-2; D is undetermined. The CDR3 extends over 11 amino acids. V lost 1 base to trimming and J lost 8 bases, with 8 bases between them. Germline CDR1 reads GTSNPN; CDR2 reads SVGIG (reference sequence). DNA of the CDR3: TGTGCCTGGAGTGACGGGTGGGGCTACACCTTC. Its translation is CAWSDGWGYTF.

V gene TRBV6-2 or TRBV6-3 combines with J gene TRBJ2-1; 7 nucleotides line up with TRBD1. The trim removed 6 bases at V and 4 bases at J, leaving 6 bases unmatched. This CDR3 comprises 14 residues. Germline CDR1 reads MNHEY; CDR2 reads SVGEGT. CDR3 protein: CASSPTGWYNEQFF. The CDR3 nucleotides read TGTGCCAGCAGCCCGACAGGGTGGTACAATGAGCAGTTCTTC.

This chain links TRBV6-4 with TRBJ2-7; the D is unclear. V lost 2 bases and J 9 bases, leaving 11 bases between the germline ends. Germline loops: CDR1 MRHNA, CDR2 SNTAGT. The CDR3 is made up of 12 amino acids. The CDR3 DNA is TGTGCCAGCAGTGACACGGGTCTGGTGCAGTACTTC. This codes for CASSDTGLVQYF.

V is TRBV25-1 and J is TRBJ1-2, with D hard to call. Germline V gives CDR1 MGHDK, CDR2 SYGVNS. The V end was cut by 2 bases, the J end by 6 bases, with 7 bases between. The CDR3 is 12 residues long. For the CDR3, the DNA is TGTGCCAGCAGTGAAAATGGGAATGGCTACACCTTC. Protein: CASSENGNGYTF.

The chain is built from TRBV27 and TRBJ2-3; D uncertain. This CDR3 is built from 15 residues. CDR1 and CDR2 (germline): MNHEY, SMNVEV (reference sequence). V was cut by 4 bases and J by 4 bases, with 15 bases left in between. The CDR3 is CASSSSKDYADTQYF. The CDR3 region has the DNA TGTGCCAGCAGTTCCTCGAAGGATTACGCAGATACGCAGTATTTT.

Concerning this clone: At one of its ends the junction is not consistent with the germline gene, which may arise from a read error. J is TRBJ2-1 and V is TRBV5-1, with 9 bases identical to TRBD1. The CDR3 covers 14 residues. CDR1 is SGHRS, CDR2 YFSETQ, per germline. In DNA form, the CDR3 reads TGCGCCAGCACCTTGGGACAGGGCTACAATGAGCAGTTCTTC. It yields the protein CASTLGQGYNEQFF.

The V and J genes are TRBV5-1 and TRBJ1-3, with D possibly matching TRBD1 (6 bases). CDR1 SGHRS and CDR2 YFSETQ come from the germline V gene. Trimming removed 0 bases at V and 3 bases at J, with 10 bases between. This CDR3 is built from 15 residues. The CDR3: CASSLVGGSGNTIYF. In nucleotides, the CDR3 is TGCGCCAGCAGCTTGGTAGGGGGGAGTGGAAACACCATATATTTT.

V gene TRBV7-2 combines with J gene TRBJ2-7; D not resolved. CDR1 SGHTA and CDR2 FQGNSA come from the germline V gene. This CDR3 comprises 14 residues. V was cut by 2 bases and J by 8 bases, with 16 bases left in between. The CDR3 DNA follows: TGTGCCAGCAGCTTAATGGGAATCCCGCTCAAGCAGTACTTC. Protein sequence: CASSLMGIPLKQYF.

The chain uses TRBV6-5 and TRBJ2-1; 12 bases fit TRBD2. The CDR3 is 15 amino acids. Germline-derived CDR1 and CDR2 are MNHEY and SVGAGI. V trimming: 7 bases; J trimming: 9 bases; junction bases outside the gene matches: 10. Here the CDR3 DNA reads TGTGCCAGCAAGAAACTAGCGGGGGGAGAAGTTGAGCAGTTCTTC. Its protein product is CASKKLAGGEVEQFF.